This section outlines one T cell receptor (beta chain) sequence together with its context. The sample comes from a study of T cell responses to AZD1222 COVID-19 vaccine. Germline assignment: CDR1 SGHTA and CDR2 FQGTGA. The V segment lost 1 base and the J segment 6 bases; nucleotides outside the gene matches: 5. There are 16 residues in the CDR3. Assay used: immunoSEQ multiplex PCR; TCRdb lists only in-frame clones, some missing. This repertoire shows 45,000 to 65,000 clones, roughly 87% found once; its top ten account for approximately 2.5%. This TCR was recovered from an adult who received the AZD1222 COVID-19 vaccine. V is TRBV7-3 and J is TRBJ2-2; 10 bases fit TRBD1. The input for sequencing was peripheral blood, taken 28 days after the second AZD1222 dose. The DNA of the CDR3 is TGTGCCAGCAGCTTAAGAGGACAGGGGGTGTCCGGGGAGCTGTTTTTT. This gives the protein CASSLRGQGVSGELFF.